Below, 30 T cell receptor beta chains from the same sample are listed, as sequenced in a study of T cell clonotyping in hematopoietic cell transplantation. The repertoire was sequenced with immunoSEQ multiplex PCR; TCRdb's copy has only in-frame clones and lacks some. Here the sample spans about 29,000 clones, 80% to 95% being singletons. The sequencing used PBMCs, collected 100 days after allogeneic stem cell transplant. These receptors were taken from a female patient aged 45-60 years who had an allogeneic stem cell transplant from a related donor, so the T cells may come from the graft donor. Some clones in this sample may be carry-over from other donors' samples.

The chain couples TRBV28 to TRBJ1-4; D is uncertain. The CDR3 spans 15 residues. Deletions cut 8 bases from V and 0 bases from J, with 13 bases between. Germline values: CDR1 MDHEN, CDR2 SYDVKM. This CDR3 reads CASGLQPATNEKLFF. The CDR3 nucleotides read TGTGCCAGCGGATTACAACCCGCAACTAATGAAAAACTGTTTTTT.

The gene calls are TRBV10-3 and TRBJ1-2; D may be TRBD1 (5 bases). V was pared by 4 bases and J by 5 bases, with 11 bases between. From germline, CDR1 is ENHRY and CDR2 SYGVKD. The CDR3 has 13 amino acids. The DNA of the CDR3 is TGTGCCATCAGTGTTGACAGAGGGTATGGCTACACCTTC. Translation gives CAISVDRGYGYTF.

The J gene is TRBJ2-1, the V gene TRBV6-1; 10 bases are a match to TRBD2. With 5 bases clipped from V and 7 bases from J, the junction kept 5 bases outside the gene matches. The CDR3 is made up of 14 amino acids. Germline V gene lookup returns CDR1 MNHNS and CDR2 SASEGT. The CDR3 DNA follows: TGTGCCAGCAGTTCTAGCGGGGGTGGGAATGAGCAGTTCTTC. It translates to CASSSSGGGNEQFF.

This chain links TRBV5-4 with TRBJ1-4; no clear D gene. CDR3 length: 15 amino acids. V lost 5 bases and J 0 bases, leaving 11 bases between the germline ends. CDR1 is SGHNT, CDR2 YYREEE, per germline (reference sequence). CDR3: CASRDGLATNEKLFF. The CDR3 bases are TGTGCCAGCAGGGACGGCCTTGCAACTAATGAAAAACTGTTTTTT.

The DNA for the CDR3 is TGTGCCAGCAGCCTTGATTTATCCTATGGCTACACCTTC. As protein: CASSLDLSYGYTF. The chain links TRBV5-5 to TRBJ1-2; D not resolved. Per germline, CDR1 SGHKS and CDR2 YYEKEE (reference sequence). The CDR3 length is 13 residues. The V and J ends lost 4 bases and 4 bases respectively, with 11 bases between them. Combining the CDR3 with reference TRBV5-5 and TRBJ1-2 gives the whole variable domain DAGVTQSPTHLIKTRGQQVTLRCSPISGHKSVSWYQQVLGQGPQFIFQYYEKEERGRGNFPDRFSARQFPNYSSELNVNALLLGDSALYLCASSLDLSYGYTFGSGTRLTVV.

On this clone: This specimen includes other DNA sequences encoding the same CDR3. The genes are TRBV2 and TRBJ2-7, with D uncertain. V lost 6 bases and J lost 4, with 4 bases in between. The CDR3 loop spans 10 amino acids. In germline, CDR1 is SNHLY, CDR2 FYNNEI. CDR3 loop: CASSEYEQYF. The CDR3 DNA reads TGTGCCAGCAGCGAGTACGAGCAGTACTTC.

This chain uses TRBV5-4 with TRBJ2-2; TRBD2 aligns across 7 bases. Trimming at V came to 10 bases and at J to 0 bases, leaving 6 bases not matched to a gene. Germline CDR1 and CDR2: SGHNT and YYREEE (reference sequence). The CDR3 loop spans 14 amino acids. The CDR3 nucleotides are TGTGCCCTCCGAGCGGGGACGAACACCGGGGAGCTGTTTTTT. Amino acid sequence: CALRAGTNTGELFF.

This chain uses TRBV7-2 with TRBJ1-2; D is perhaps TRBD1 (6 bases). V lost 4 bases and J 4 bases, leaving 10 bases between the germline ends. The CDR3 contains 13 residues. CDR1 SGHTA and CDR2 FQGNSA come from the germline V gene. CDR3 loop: CASSWGGAYGYTF. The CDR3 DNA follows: TGTGCCAGCAGCTGGGGGGGGGCCTATGGCTACACCTTC.

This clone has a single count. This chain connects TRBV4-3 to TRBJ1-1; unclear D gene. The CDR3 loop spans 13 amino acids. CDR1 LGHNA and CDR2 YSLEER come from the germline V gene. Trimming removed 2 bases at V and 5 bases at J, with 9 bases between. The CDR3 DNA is TGCGCCAGCAGCCAAAACAGAGGTACTGAAGCTTTCTTT. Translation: CASSQNRGTEAFF.

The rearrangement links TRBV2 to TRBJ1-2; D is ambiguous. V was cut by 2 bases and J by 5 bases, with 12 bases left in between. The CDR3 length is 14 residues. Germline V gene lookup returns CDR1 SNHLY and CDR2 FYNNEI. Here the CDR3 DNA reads TGTGCCAGCAGTGAATTAAGCGTCTCGTATGGCTACACCTTC. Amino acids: CASSELSVSYGYTF.

Here the CDR3 reads CASSLSGGHQPQHF. The CDR3 DNA sequence: TGTGCCAGCAGCCTTTCAGGGGGCCATCAGCCCCAGCATTTT. The genes are TRBV11-2 and TRBJ1-5; 8 nucleotides line up with TRBD1. The CDR3 is made up of 14 amino acids. The V gene end was trimmed by 5 bases and the J gene end by 5 bases; junction bases not matched to a gene: 5. Germline-derived CDR1 and CDR2 are SGHAT and FQNNGV. The full variable domain, completed using reference TRBV11-2 and TRBJ1-5, is EAGVAQSPRYKIIEKRQSVAFWCNPISGHATLYWYQQILGQGPKLLIQFQNNGVVDDSQLPKDRFSAERLKGVDSTLKIQPAKLEDSAVYLCASSLSGGHQPQHFGDGTRLSIL.

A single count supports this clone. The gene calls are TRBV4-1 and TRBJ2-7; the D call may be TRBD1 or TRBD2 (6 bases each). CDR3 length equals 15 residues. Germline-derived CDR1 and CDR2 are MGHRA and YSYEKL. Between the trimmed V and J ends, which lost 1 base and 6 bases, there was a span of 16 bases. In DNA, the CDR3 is TGCGCCAGCAGCCAAGGCGCGTGGGGGGCGAGCGAGCAGTACTTC. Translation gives CASSQGAWGASEQYF.

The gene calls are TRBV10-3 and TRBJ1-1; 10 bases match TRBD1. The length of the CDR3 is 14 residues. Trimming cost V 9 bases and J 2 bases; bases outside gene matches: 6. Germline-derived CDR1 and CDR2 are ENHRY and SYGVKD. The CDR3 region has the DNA TGTGCCATGAAGACAGGGGGCCGAAACACTGAAGCTTTCTTT. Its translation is CAMKTGGRNTEAFF.

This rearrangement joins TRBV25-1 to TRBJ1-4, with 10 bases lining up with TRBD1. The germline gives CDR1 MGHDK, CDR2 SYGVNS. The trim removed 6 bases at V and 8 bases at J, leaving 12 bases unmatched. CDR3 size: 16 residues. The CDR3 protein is CASRGAGDRGHEKLFF. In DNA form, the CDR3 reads TGTGCCAGCAGGGGAGCCGGGGACAGGGGACACGAAAAACTGTTTTTT.

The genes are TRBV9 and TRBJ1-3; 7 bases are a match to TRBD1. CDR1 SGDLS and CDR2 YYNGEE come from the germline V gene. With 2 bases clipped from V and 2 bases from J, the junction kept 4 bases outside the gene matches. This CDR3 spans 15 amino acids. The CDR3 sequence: CASSVGQGAGNTIYF. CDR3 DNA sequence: TGTGCCAGCAGCGTGGGCCAGGGGGCTGGAAACACCATATATTTT.

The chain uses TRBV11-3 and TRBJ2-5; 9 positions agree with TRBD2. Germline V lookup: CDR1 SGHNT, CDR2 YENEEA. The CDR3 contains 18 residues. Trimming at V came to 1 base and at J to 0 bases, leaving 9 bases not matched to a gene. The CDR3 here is CASSLGAGGGAHQETQYF. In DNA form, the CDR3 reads TGTGCCAGCAGCTTAGGGGCTGGCGGGGGGGCCCACCAAGAGACCCAGTACTTC.

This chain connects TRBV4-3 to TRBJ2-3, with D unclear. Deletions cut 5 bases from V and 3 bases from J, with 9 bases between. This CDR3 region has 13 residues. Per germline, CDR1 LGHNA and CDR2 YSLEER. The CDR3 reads CASSSRRTDTQYF. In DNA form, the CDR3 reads TGCGCCAGCAGCTCTCGCAGGACAGATACGCAGTATTTT.

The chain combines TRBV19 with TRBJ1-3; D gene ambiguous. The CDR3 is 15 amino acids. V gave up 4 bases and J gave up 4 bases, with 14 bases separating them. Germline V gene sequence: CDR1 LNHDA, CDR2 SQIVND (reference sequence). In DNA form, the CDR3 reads TGTGCCAGTAGTACCTTAGGGAGGTCCGGAAACACCATATATTTT. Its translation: CASSTLGRSGNTIYF.

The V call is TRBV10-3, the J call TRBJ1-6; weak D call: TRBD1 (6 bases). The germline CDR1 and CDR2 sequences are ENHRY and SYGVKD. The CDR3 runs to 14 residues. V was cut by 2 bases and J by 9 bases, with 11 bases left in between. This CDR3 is CAISEGGARSPLHF. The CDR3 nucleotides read TGTGCCATCAGTGAGGGGGGGGCTCGTTCACCCCTCCACTTT.

The CDR3 sequence is CASSEPGQGVYPQHF. DNA for the CDR3: TGCGCCAGCAGTGAGCCGGGACAGGGAGTTTACCCCCAGCATTTT. V usage is TRBV10-2 and J usage is TRBJ1-5; 9 bases line up with TRBD1. Losses at the gene ends were 2 bases for V and 10 bases for J; bases not matched to a gene: 9. CDR1 and CDR2 (germline): WSHSY, SAAADI. The length of the CDR3 is 15 residues.

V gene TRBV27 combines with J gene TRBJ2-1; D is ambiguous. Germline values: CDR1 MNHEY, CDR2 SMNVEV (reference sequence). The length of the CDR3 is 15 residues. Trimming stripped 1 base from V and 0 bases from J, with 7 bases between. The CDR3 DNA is TGTGCCAGCAGTTTATATTACAGCTCCTACAATGAGCAGTTCTTC. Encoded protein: CASSLYYSSYNEQFF.

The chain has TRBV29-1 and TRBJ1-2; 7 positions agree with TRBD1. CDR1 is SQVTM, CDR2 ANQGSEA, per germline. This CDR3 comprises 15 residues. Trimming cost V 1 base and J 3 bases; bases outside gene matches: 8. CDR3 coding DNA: TGCAGCGTTGAAGGAGGACAGGACAAATACTATGGCTACACCTTC. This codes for CSVEGGQDKYYGYTF.

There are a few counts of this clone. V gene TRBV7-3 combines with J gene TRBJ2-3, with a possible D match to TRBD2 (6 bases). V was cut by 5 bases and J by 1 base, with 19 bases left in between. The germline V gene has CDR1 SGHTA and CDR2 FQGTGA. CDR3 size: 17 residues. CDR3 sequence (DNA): TGTGCCAGCAGCCCGTTGGTAGGGCGGGGCGGCACAGATACGCAGTATTTT. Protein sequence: CASSPLVGRGGTDTQYF.

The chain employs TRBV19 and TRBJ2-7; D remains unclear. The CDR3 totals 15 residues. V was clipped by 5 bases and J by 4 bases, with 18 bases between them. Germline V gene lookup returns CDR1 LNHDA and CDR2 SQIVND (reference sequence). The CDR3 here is CASSPPLGAWYEQYF. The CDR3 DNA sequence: TGTGCCAGTAGTCCCCCCCTTGGCGCATGGTACGAGCAGTACTTC.

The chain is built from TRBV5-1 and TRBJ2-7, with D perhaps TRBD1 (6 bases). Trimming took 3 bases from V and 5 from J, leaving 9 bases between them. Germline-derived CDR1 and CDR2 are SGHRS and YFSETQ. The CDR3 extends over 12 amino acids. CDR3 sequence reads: CASSYRVNEQYF. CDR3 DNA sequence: TGCGCCAGCAGCTACAGGGTAAACGAGCAGTACTTC.

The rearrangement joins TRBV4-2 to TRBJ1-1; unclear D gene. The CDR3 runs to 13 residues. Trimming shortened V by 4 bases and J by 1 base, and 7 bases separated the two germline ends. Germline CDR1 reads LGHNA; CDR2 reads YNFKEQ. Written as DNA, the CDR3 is TGTGCCAGCAGCCTTTGGCAGAACACTGAAGCTTTCTTT. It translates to CASSLWQNTEAFF.

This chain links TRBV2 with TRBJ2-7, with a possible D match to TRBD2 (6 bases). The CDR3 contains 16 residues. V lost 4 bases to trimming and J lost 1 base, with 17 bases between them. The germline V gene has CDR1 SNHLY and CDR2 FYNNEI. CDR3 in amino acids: CASSVPKTGESYEQYF. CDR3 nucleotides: TGTGCCAGCAGTGTCCCAAAAACGGGAGAGTCCTACGAGCAGTACTTC.

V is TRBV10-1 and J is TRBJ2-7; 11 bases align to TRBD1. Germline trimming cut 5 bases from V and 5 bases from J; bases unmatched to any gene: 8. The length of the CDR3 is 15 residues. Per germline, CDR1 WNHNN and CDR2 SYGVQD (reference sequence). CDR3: CASSRTGGATNEQYF. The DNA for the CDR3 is TGCGCCAGCAGTCGGACAGGGGGCGCAACCAACGAGCAGTACTTC.

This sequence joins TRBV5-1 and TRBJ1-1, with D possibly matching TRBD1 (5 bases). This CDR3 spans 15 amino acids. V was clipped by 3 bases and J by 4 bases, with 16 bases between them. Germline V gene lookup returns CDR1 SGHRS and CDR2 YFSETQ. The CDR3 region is CASSSQGREGTEAFF. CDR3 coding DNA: TGCGCCAGCAGCTCCCAGGGAAGGGAGGGCACTGAAGCTTTCTTT.

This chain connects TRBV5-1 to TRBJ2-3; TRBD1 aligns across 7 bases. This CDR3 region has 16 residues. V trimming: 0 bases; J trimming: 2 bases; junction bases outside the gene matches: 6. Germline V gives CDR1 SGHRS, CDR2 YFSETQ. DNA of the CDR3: TGCGCCAGCAGCTTGGGGGGGACAGCGTTCACAGATACGCAGTATTTT. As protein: CASSLGGTAFTDTQYF. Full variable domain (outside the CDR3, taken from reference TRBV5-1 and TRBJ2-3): KAGVTQTPRYLIKTRGQQVTLSCSPISGHRSVSWYQQTPGQGLQFLFEYFSETQRNKGNFPGRFSGRQFSNSRSEMNVSTLELGDSALYLCASSLGGTAFTDTQYFGPGTRLTVL.